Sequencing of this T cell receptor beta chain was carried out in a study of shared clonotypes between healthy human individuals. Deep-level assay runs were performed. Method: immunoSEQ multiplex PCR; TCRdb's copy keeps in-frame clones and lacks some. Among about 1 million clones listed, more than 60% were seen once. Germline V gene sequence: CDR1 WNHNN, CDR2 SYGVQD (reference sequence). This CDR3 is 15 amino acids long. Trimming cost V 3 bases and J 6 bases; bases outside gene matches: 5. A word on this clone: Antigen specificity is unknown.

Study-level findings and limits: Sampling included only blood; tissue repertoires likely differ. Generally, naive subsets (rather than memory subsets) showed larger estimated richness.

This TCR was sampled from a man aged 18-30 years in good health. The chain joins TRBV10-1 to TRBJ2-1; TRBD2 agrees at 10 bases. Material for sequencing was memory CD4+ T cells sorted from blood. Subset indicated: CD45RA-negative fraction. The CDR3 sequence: CASSDTSGNTNEQFF. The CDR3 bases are TGCGCCAGCAGTGATACTAGCGGGAACACCAATGAGCAGTTCTTC.